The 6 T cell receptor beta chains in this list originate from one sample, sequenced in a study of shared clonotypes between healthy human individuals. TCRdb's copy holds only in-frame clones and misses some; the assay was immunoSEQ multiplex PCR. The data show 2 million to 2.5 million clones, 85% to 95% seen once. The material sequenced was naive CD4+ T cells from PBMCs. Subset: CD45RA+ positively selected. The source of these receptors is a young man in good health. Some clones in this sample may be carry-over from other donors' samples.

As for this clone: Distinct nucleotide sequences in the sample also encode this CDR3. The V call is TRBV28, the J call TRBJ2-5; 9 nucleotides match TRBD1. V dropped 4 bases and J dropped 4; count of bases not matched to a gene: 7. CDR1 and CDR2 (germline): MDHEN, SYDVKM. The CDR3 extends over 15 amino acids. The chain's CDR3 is CASSSSTGGRETQYF. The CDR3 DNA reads TGTGCCAGCAGTTCGTCTACAGGGGGCAGAGAGACCCAGTACTTC.

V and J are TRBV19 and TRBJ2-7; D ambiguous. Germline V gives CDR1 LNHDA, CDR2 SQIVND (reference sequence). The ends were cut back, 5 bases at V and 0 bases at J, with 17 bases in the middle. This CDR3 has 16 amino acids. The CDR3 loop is CASSVTGSKTSYEQYF. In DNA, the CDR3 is TGTGCCAGTAGTGTAACCGGGTCCAAAACCTCCTACGAGCAGTACTTC.

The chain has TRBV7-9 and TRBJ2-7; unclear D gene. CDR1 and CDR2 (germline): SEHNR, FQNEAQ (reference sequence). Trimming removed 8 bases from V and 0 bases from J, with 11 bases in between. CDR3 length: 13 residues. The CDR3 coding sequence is TGTGCCAGCGGTCTTCACGGCTCCTACGAGCAGTACTTC. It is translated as CASGLHGSYEQYF.

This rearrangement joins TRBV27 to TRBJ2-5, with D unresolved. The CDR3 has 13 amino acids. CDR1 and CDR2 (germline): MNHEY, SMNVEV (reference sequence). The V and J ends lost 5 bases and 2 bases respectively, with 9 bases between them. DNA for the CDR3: TGTGCCAGCAGTGCCCAAATACAAGAGACCCAGTACTTC. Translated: CASSAQIQETQYF.

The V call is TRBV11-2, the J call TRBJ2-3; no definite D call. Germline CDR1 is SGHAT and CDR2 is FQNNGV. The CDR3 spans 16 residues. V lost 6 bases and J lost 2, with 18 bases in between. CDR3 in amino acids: CASSPLVYLFTDTQYF. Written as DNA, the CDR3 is TGTGCCAGCAGTCCCCTCGTCTATCTCTTCACAGATACGCAGTATTTT.

CDR3 residues: CASSRIVPGQVGISGNTIYF. The CDR3 DNA reads TGTGCCAGCAGCCGCATCGTCCCGGGACAGGTCGGGATCTCTGGAAACACCATATATTTT. The chain employs TRBV7-8 and TRBJ1-3, with 8 bases lining up with TRBD1. The CDR3 length is 20 residues. Trimming cost V 5 bases and J 0 bases; bases outside gene matches: 18. Germline V gene lookup returns CDR1 SGHVS and CDR2 FQNEAQ.